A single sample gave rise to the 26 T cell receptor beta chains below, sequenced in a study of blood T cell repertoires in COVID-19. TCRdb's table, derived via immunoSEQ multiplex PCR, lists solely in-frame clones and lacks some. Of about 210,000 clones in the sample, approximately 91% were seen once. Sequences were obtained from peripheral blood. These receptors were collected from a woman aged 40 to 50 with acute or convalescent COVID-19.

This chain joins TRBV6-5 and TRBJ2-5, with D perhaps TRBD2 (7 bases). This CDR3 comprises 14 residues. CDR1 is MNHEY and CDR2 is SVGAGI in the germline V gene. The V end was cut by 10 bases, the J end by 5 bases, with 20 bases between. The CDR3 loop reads CATTTPGGRETQYF. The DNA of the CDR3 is TGTGCCACCACCACCCCGGGGGGCAGGGAGACCCAGTACTTC.

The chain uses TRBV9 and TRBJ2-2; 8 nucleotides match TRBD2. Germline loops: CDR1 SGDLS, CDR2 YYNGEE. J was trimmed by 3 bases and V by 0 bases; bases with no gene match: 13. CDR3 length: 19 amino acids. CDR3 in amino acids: CASSVGAGWTSTDTGELFF. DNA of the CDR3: TGTGCCAGCAGCGTAGGGGCAGGGTGGACTAGCACAGACACCGGGGAGCTGTTTTTT. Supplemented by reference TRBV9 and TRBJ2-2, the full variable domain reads DSGVTQTPKHLITATGQRVTLRCSPRSGDLSVYWYQQSLDQGLQFLIQYYNGEERAKGNILERFSAQQFPDLHSELNLSSLELGDSALYFCASSVGAGWTSTDTGELFFGEGSRLTVL.

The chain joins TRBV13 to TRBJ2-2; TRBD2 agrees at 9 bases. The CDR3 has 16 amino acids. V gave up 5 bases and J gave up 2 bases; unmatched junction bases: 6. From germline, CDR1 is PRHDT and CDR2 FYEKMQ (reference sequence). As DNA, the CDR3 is TGTGCCAGCAGCATCCAGACTAGCGGAAACACCGGGGAGCTGTTTTTT. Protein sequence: CASSIQTSGNTGELFF.

The CDR3 nucleotides read TGTGCCAGCAGCCTGGGGCAGGGGTGGGCTTTCTTT. Translated: CASSLGQGWAFF. The chain is built from TRBV6-5 and TRBJ1-1; the D gene is possibly TRBD1 (6 bases). Trimming shortened V by 6 bases and J by 11 bases, and 16 bases separated the two germline ends. The CDR3 length is 12 residues. Germline lookup yields CDR1 MNHEY and CDR2 SVGAGI.

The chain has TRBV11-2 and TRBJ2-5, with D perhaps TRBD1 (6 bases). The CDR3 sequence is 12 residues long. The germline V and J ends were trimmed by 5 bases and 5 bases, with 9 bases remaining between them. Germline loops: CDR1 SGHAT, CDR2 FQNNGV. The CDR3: CASSRDRETQYF. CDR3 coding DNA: TGTGCCAGCAGCCGAGACAGGGAGACCCAGTACTTC. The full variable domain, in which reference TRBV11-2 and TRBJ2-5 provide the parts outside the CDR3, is EAGVAQSPRYKIIEKRQSVAFWCNPISGHATLYWYQQILGQGPKLLIQFQNNGVVDDSQLPKDRFSAERLKGVDSTLKIQPAKLEDSAVYLCASSRDRETQYFGPGTRLLVL.

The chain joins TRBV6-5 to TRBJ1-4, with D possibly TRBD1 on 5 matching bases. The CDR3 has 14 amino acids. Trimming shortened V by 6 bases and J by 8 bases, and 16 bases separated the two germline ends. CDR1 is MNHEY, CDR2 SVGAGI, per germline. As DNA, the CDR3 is TGTGCCAGCAGGTCCCGGGGGTCAGGCGAAAAACTGTTTTTT. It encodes CASRSRGSGEKLFF.

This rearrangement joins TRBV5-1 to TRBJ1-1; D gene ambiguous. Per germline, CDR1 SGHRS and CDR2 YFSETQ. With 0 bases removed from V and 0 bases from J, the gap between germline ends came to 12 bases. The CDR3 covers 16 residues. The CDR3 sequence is CASSLASARVNTEAFF. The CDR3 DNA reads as TGCGCCAGCAGCTTGGCGTCGGCGAGGGTGAACACTGAAGCTTTCTTT.

The CDR3 loop is CASSQADRGAVGAFF. CDR3 nucleotide sequence: TGTGCCAGCTCTCAAGCCGACAGGGGGGCGGTCGGAGCTTTCTTT. The chain employs TRBV18 and TRBJ1-1, with TRBD1 matching 9 bases. Per germline, CDR1 KGHSH and CDR2 LQKENI. V shed 6 bases, J shed 10 bases, and the junction held 15 bases outside the gene matches. The CDR3 spans 15 residues.

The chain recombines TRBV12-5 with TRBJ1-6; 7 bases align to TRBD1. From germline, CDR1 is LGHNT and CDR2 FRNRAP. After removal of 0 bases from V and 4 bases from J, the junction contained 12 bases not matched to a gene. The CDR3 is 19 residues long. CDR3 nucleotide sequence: TGTGCTAGTGGTTTGGTATTAGCGATAGGGGGCTCATATAATTCACCCCTCCACTTT. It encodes CASGLVLAIGGSYNSPLHF.

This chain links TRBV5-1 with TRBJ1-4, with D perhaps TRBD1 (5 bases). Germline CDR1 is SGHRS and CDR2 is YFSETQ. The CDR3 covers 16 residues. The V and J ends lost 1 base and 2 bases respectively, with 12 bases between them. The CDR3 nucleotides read TGCGCCAGCAGCTTGCAGACGACAGATACTAATGAAAAACTGTTTTTT. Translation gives CASSLQTTDTNEKLFF.

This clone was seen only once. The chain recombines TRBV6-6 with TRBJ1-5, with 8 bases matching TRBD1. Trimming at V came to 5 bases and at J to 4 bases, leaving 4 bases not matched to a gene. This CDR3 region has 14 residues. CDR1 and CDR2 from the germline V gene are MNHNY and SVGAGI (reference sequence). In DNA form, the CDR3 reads TGTGCCAGCAGTCTCGGACAGGGTAATCAGCCCCAGCATTTT. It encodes CASSLGQGNQPQHF.

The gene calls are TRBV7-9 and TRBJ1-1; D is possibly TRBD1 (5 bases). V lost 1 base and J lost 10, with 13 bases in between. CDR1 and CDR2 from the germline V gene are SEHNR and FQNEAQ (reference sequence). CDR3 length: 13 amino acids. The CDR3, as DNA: TGTGCCAGCAGCTTAGTAGGGGCTCAGGGAGCTTTCTTT. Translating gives CASSLVGAQGAFF.

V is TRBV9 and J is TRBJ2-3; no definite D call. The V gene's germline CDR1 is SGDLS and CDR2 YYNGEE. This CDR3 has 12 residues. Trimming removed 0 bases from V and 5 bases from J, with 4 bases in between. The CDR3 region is CASSVDGDTQYF. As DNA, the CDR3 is TGTGCCAGCAGCGTAGACGGAGATACGCAGTATTTT.

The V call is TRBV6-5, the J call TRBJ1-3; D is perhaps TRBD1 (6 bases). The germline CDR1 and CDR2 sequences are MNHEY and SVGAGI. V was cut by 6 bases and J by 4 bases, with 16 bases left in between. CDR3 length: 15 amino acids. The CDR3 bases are TGTGCCAGCAGCGGCCGAAGGGACAAAGGAAACACCATATATTTT. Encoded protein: CASSGRRDKGNTIYF.

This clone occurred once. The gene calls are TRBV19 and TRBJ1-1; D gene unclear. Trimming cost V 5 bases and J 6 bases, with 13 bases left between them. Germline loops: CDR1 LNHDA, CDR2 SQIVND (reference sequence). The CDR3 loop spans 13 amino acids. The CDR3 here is CASSVGLWAEAFF. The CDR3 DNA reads TGTGCCAGTAGTGTGGGCCTCTGGGCTGAAGCTTTCTTT.

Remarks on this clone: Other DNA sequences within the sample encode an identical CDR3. As DNA, the CDR3 is TGCAGTGCTAGTTCGGGAGAGACCCAGTACTTC. This sequence encodes CSASSGETQYF. V gene TRBV20-1 combines with J gene TRBJ2-5; unclear D gene. CDR3 length: 11 residues. V gave up 3 bases and J gave up 4 bases, with 6 bases separating them. Germline CDR1 is DFQATT and CDR2 is SNEGSKA (reference sequence).

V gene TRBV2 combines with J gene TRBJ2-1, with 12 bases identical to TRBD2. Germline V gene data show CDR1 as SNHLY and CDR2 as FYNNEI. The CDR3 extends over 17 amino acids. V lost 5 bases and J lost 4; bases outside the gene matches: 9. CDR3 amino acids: CASSRLAGASIYNEQFF. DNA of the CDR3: TGTGCCAGCAGTCGACTAGCGGGGGCCAGTATATACAATGAGCAGTTCTTC.

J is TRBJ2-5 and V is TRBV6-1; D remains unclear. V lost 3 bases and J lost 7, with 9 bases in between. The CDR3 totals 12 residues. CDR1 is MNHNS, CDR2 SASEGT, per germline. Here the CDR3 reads CASSDRSGTQYF. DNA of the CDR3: TGTGCCAGCAGTGACAGGTCTGGGACCCAGTACTTC.

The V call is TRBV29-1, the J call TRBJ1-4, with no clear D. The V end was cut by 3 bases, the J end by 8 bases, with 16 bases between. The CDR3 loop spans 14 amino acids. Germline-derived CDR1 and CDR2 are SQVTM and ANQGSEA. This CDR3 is CSVEEDGGEEKLFF. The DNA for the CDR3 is TGCAGCGTTGAGGAGGACGGTGGGGAGGAAAAACTGTTTTTT.

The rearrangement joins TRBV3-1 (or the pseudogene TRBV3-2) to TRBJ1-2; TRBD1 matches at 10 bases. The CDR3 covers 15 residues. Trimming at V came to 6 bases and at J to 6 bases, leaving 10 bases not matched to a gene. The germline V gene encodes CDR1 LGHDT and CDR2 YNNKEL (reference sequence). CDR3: CASRRGTGQGDGYTF. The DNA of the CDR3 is TGTGCCAGCAGGCGGGGGACCGGACAGGGGGATGGCTACACCTTC.

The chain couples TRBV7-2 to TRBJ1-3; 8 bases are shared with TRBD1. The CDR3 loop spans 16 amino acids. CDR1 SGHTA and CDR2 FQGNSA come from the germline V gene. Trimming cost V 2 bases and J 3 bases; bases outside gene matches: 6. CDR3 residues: CASSLSGGSGGNTIYF. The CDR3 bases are TGTGCCAGCAGCTTATCAGGGGGCTCGGGTGGAAACACCATATATTTT. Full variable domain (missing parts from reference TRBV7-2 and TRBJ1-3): GAGVSQSPSNKVTEKGKDVELRCDPISGHTALYWYRQSLGQGLEFLIYFQGNSAPDKSGLPSDRFSAERTGGSVSTLTIQRTQQEDSAVYLCASSLSGGSGGNTIYFGEGSWLTVV.

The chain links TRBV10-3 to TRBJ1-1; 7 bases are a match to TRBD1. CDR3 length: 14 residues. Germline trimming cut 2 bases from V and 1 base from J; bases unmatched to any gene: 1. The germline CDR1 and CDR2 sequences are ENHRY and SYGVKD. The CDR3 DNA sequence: TGTGCCATCAGTGAGGGACAGGAGAACACTGAAGCTTTCTTT. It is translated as CAISEGQENTEAFF.

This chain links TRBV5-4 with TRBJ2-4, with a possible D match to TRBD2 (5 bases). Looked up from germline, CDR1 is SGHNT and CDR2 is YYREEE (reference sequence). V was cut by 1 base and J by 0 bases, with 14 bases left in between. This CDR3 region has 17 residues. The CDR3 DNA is TGTGCCAGCAGCTTGTTCGGGGTCCCCGTAGCCAAAAACATTCAGTACTTC. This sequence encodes CASSLFGVPVAKNIQYF.

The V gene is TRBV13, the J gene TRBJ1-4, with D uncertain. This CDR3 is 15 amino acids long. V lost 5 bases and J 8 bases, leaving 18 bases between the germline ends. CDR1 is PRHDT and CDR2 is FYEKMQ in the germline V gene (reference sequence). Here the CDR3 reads CASSQSGSWREKLFF. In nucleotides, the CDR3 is TGTGCCAGCAGCCAATCGGGCAGCTGGAGGGAAAAACTGTTTTTT. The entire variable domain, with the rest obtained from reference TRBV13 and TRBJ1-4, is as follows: AAGVIQSPRHLIKEKRETATLKCYPIPRHDTVYWYQQGPGQDPQFLISFYEKMQSDKGSIPDRFSAQQFSDYHSELNMSSLELGDSALYFCASSQSGSWREKLFFGSGTQLSVL.

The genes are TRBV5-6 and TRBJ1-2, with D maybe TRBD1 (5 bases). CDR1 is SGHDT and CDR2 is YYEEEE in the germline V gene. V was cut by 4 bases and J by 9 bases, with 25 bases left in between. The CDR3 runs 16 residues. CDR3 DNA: TGTGCCAGCAGCGGTGGGGCCGGGGGTCCCCGTCAGAGCTACACCTTC. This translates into CASSGGAGGPRQSYTF.

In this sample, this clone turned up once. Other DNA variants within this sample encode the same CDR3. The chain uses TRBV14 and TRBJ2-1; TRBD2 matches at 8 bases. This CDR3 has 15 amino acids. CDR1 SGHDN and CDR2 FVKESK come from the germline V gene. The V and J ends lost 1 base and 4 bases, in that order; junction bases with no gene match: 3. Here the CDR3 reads CASSQGRGGYNEQFF. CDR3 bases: TGTGCCAGCAGCCAAGGTCGGGGGGGGTACAATGAGCAGTTCTTC. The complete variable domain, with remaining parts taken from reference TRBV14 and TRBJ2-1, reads EAGVTQFPSHSVIEKGQTVTLRCDPISGHDNLYWYRRVMGKEIKFLLHFVKESKQDESGMPNNRFLAERTGGTYSTLKVQPAELEDSGVYFCASSQGRGGYNEQFFGPGTRLTVL.